In its sample, the clone carrying this T cell receptor beta chain was seen once. The antigen is unknown. The data stem from a study of graft-versus-host responses after intestinal transplantation. About the study: Recipients obtained multivisceral, liver-intestinal, or isolated intestinal transplants. Tacrolimus and steroids were given for two to three years to all recipients after anti-thymocyte globulin induction. General observations from the study: Early post-transplant falls in HvG clones accompanied the peak levels of circulating GvH clones. Among recipient marrow samples, GvH clones were found; some appeared first in ileum or blood.

The V gene's germline CDR1 is SEHNR and CDR2 FQNEAQ (reference sequence). The CDR3 sequence is 17 residues long. Trimming removed 0 bases from V and 2 bases from J, with 14 bases in between. The protocol was immunoSEQ multiplex PCR, while the TCRdb copy is restricted to in-frame clones and leaves out a portion. The table records about 93,000 clones, over 85% of them present only once. Sequences were derived from unstimulated CD8+ T cells sorted from spleen or lymph node cells, sampled before intestinal transplant. The V call is TRBV7-9, the J call TRBJ2-1; tentative D call: TRBD1 (7 bases). The receptor was derived from a human donor who received an intestinal transplant. CDR3 sequence reads: CASSLAQGGVAYNEQFF. CDR3 coding DNA: TGTGCCAGCAGCTTAGCCCAGGGGGGAGTCGCCTACAATGAGCAGTTCTTC.